One sample yielded the 8 T cell receptor beta chains listed below, sequenced in a study of shared clonotypes between healthy human individuals. Using immunoSEQ multiplex PCR, the repertoire was profiled, and TCRdb retains in-frame clones only, with some absent. The table lists roughly 2.1 million clones, more than 85% of them singletons, with more than 1.5% in the top ten. Terminally differentiated effector memory CD45RA+ cells were excluded from the naive CD8 cells, which were CD45RO-negative and positively selected for CCR7. Sequenced input: naive CD8+ T cells from PBMCs. All receptors derive from a man aged 18 to 30 in good health. Some clones in this sample may be carry-over from other donors' samples.

This clone was observed a single time. V is TRBV7-9 and J is TRBJ1-3; a weak D match, TRBD1 (5 bases). In germline, CDR1 is SEHNR, CDR2 FQNEAQ (reference sequence). The CDR3 length is 18 residues. Trimming left V 2 bases short and J 3 bases short, with 20 bases between. The CDR3 nucleotides read TGTGCCAGCAGCTTACGCGCCCCGGGCAGGGTTGGTGGAAACACCATATATTTT. Translating gives CASSLRAPGRVGGNTIYF.

DNA for the CDR3: TGTGCCAGCACCCCTGGCAGGGGGCCTGGGGCCAACGTCCTGACTTTC. Protein product: CASTPGRGPGANVLTF. The chain combines TRBV7-8 with TRBJ2-6, with 8 bases aligning to TRBD1. Germline V gene sequence: CDR1 SGHVS, CDR2 FQNEAQ. This CDR3 has 16 amino acids. V shed 7 bases, J shed 2 bases, and the junction held 7 bases outside the gene matches.

The rearrangement joins TRBV27 to TRBJ2-1, with 8 bases that match TRBD2. Germline CDR1 and CDR2: MNHEY and SMNVEV (reference sequence). The V and J ends lost 7 bases and 0 bases, in that order; junction bases with no gene match: 2. The CDR3 spans 14 residues. The CDR3 DNA sequence: TGTGCCAGCAAAACTAGCGGCTCCTACAATGAGCAGTTCTTC. Translated: CASKTSGSYNEQFF.

The chain recombines TRBV7-9 with TRBJ1-3; D is undetermined. The ends were cut back, 5 bases at V and 3 bases at J, with 14 bases in the middle. Germline CDR1 SEHNR, CDR2 FQNEAQ (reference sequence). The CDR3 has 15 residues. This CDR3 is CASSPPSGGGNTIYF. The DNA for the CDR3 is TGTGCCAGCAGCCCGCCATCGGGTGGTGGAAACACCATATATTTT.

J is TRBJ2-7 and V is TRBV6-1; TRBD1 matches 8 bases. CDR3 length: 15 amino acids. The junction had 12 bases not matched to a gene; V was cut back by 7 bases and J by 4 bases. Germline CDR1 is MNHNS and CDR2 is SASEGT. Here the CDR3 reads CASTALGQVIYEQYF. DNA of the CDR3: TGTGCCAGCACCGCTCTGGGACAGGTTATATACGAGCAGTACTTC.

The DNA of the CDR3 is TGTGCCAGCAGTCCCCTTGGGTGGTCTGTGGAGAATGGCTACACCTTC. Protein sequence: CASSPLGWSVENGYTF. The gene calls are TRBV28 and TRBJ1-2, with D unclear. This CDR3 region has 16 residues. Deletions cut 5 bases from V and 6 bases from J, with 22 bases between. Germline assignment: CDR1 MDHEN and CDR2 SYDVKM.

The rearrangement links TRBV4-1 to TRBJ2-7; TRBD1 matches 9 bases. V gave up 4 bases and J gave up 3 bases; unmatched junction bases: 13. CDR3 size: 17 residues. The germline gives CDR1 MGHRA, CDR2 YSYEKL. The CDR3 loop is CASSPSGQDRGFYEQYF. Written as DNA, the CDR3 is TGCGCCAGCAGCCCGTCCGGCCAGGACAGGGGATTCTACGAGCAGTACTTC.

V usage is TRBV6-1 and J usage is TRBJ1-4; no firm D call. The CDR3 length is 15 residues. Trimming took off 0 bases at V and 0 bases at J, with 5 bases between the two ends. CDR1 is MNHNS and CDR2 is SASEGT in the germline V gene. The CDR3 DNA follows: TGTGCCAGCAGTGAAGCCGATGCAACTAATGAAAAACTGTTTTTT. Its translation: CASSEADATNEKLFF.